This T cell receptor beta chain was identified in a study of blood T cell repertoires in COVID-19. About the study: Spain, Italy and the United States supplied samples that represented acute and convalescent COVID-19. In each case, the material was cDNA or gDNA derived from T cells, B-cell-depleted T cells, or PBMCs.

Per the authors' pipeline: Amplification from reference gene primers served as the basis for estimated nucleated cell counts. Data came from immunoSEQ multiplex PCR; TCRdb stores just in-frame clones and leaves some out. D and trimming come from the DNA, and the V and J calls and clone size come from that table. This sample has about 270,000 clones; more than 75% occur once, and the top ten carry around 2%. Those enrolled, adults aged about 18 to 95 years, came from about two dozen US areas. This CDR3 has 15 residues. In germline, CDR1 is MDHEN, CDR2 SYDVKM. Trimming pared 5 bases from V and 7 bases from J, leaving 18 bases between.

The chain joins TRBV28 to TRBJ2-4; a possible D gene is TRBD1 (6 bases). The material sequenced was PBMCs or T cells enriched from blood (not recorded which). The sequence came from a woman aged 60 to 75 in a cohort exposed to, infected with or recovered from COVID-19 (not recorded which). CDR3 DNA sequence: TGTGCCAGCAGTCCCCCTTACAGGGCCCCCAACATTCAGTACTTC. Protein: CASSPPYRAPNIQYF.